A single sample gave rise to the 11 T cell receptor beta chains below, sequenced in a study of blood T cell repertoires in COVID-19. Produced via immunoSEQ multiplex PCR; TCRdb's table is partial and in-frame only. This table holds more than 40,000 clones, 80% to 90% found once. Sequenced sample: peripheral blood. The receptors originated from a human donor in a cohort sampled during active COVID-19. The donor label of this sample is uncertain.

The rearrangement links TRBV5-1 to TRBJ2-3, with 15 bases aligning to TRBD2. Trimming at V came to 4 bases and at J to 4 bases, leaving 4 bases not matched to a gene. This CDR3 is 16 amino acids long. Germline CDR1 and CDR2: SGHRS and YFSETQ. For the CDR3, the DNA is TGCGCCAGCAGCCAGGGACTAGCGGGGGGTTCAGATACGCAGTATTTT. Translation: CASSQGLAGGSDTQYF.

The chain employs TRBV7-2 and TRBJ2-1, with D maybe TRBD2 (6 bases). V was clipped by 2 bases and J by 0 bases, with 8 bases between them. This CDR3 has 15 amino acids. Germline values: CDR1 SGHTA, CDR2 FQGNSA. The CDR3 here is CASSLMGGSYNEQFF. The CDR3 DNA sequence: TGTGCCAGCAGCTTAATGGGGGGCTCCTACAATGAGCAGTTCTTC.

This clone was picked up one time. The chain couples TRBV18 to TRBJ1-3, with D uncertain. CDR3 length: 13 amino acids. The V and J ends lost 0 bases and 4 bases respectively, with 4 bases between them. Germline V lookup: CDR1 KGHSH, CDR2 LQKENI. The CDR3 here is CASSPPPGNTIYF. The CDR3, as DNA: TGTGCCAGCTCACCACCCCCGGGAAACACCATATATTTT.

The chain employs TRBV2 and TRBJ1-5; TRBD1 might be the D (6 bases). V was clipped by 2 bases and J by 6 bases, with 14 bases between them. Per germline, CDR1 SNHLY and CDR2 FYNNEI. The CDR3 has 15 residues. The CDR3 reads CASSEFRGSGQPQHF. CDR3 sequence (DNA): TGTGCCAGCAGTGAATTTAGGGGGTCAGGTCAGCCCCAGCATTTT.

The chain employs TRBV5-1 and TRBJ1-4; D may be TRBD1 (5 bases). Per the germline V gene, CDR1 is SGHRS and CDR2 is YFSETQ. The CDR3 consists of 15 residues. Trimming shortened V by 5 bases and J by 3 bases, and 14 bases separated the two germline ends. In DNA form, the CDR3 reads TGCGCCAGCAGGGGAGGGACCGGATCTAATGAAAAACTGTTTTTT. Protein product: CASRGGTGSNEKLFF. Using reference TRBV5-1 and TRBJ1-4 for the parts outside the CDR3, the full variable domain is KAGVTQTPRYLIKTRGQQVTLSCSPISGHRSVSWYQQTPGQGLQFLFEYFSETQRNKGNFPGRFSGRQFSNSRSEMNVSTLELGDSALYLCASRGGTGSNEKLFFGSGTQLSVL.

Here the CDR3 reads CASSLARDYEQYF. The CDR3, as DNA: TGCGCCAGCAGCTTGGCCAGGGACTACGAGCAGTACTTC. The V gene is TRBV5-1, the J gene TRBJ2-7; D is perhaps TRBD1 (5 bases). In germline, CDR1 is SGHRS, CDR2 YFSETQ. The CDR3 contains 13 residues. V was trimmed by 0 bases and J by 3 bases, leaving 7 bases between them.

This chain connects TRBV5-5 to TRBJ2-5, with 13 bases that match TRBD2. In germline, CDR1 is SGHKS, CDR2 YYEKEE (reference sequence). This CDR3 has 16 residues. The ends lost 4 bases at V and 4 bases at J; junction bases unmatched: 7. The CDR3 DNA follows: TGTGCCAGCAGCGCCGGACTAGCGGGGGTGGGAGAGACCCAGTACTTC. Protein sequence: CASSAGLAGVGETQYF. Supplemented by reference TRBV5-5 and TRBJ2-5, the full variable domain reads DAGVTQSPTHLIKTRGQQVTLRCSPISGHKSVSWYQQVLGQGPQFIFQYYEKEERGRGNFPDRFSARQFPNYSSELNVNALLLGDSALYLCASSAGLAGVGETQYFGPGTRLLVL.

The chain combines TRBV7-9 with TRBJ1-4; perhaps TRBD1 as D (5 bases). Trimming removed 5 bases at V and 10 bases at J, with 14 bases between. The CDR3 is 13 amino acids. Germline CDR1 SEHNR, CDR2 FQNEAQ (reference sequence). The CDR3 spells CASSADTWGKLFF. The CDR3 DNA reads as TGTGCCAGCAGCGCGGACACCTGGGGAAAACTGTTTTTT.

J is TRBJ2-2 and V is TRBV24-1; D remains ambiguous. CDR3 length: 15 residues. The germline V and J ends were trimmed by 5 bases and 0 bases, with 9 bases remaining between them. Germline V gene lookup returns CDR1 KGHDR and CDR2 SFDVKD. The CDR3 sequence is CATSALSANTGELFF. Written as DNA, the CDR3 is TGTGCCACCAGTGCGTTATCTGCGAACACCGGGGAGCTGTTTTTT.

This clone was counted between two and nine times. The gene calls are TRBV19 and TRBJ1-3, with D unresolved. Between the trimmed V and J ends, which lost 4 bases and 3 bases, there was a span of 7 bases. Germline-derived CDR1 and CDR2 are LNHDA and SQIVND (reference sequence). The CDR3 covers 13 residues. The CDR3 reads CASSTSVGNTIYF. CDR3 DNA: TGTGCCAGTAGTACCTCAGTTGGAAACACCATATATTTT.

The rearrangement uses TRBV6-2 or TRBV6-3 and TRBJ2-5; 14 bases line up with TRBD2. CDR1 MNHEY and CDR2 SVGEGT come from the germline V gene. V shed 2 bases, J shed 5 bases, and the junction held 7 bases outside the gene matches. This CDR3 is built from 17 residues. CDR3 nucleotide sequence: TGTGCCAGCAGTTACGCGAGGACTAGCGGGGGGTTGGAGACCCAGTACTTC. Encoded protein: CASSYARTSGGLETQYF.